This is a list of T cell receptor beta chains from one sample in a study of blood T cell repertoires in COVID-19. Assay: immunoSEQ multiplex PCR; the TCRdb copy retains only in-frame clones and omits some. This table holds some 190,000 clones, around 85% found once. Sequenced input: peripheral blood. The origin of the receptors is a human donor with active or convalescent COVID-19. The donor label of this sample is uncertain. The CDR3 runs from the conserved cysteine through the conserved F or W. A D gene is named only where the DNA matches it firmly. Expanded clones are given a class, and other clones once, few, many or no size at all.

V	J	D	length	size	DNA	CDR3
TRBV30	TRBJ2-7	.	11	.	TGTGCCTGGAGCCCTAATCGCGAGCAGTACTTC	CAWSPNREQYF
TRBV28	TRBJ1-5	.	12	.	.	CASSSSGQPQHF
TRBV19	TRBJ2-7	TRBD1	16	.	TGTGCCAGTAGTAGTTTACCGGGACAGGGGGACCACGAGCAGTACTTC	CASSSLPGQGDHEQYF
TRBV7-6	TRBJ1-5	.	15	.	TGTGCCAGCAGCTTAGAGTCAGGGAGCAATCAGCCCCAGCATTTT	CASSLESGSNQPQHF
TRBV6-2/TRBV6-3	TRBJ2-2	TRBD2	15	.	TGTGCCAGCAGCCGCGGGGAGCGGGGGTTCGGGGAGCTGTTTTTT	CASSRGERGFGELFF
TRBV7-2	TRBJ2-7	TRBD1	14	.	TGTGCCAGCAGCCTCGGGACAGGTTCCTACGAGCAGTACTTC	CASSLGTGSYEQYF
TRBV5-6	TRBJ2-3	.	15	.	TGTGCCAGCAGTTGGTTAGGACAGTTCACAGATACGCAGTATTTT	CASSWLGQFTDTQYF
TRBV5-4	TRBJ2-3	TRBD2	18	.	TGTGCCAGCAGCTCGTCGGGGGGGTACGCATCTAGCACAGATACGCAGTATTTT	CASSSSGGYASSTDTQYF
TRBV6-2/TRBV6-3	TRBJ2-3	.	11	once	TGTGCCAGCAGTCCGGCAGATACGCAGTATTTT	CASSPADTQYF
TRBV11-2	TRBJ1-2	TRBD1	14	.	TGTGCCAGCAGCCAGAGGACAGGGGACTATGGCTACACCTTC	CASSQRTGDYGYTF
TRBV6-1	TRBJ1-1	.	14	.	TGTGCCAGCAGTGAAGACGGGGGGAACACTGAAGCTTTCTTT	CASSEDGGNTEAFF
TRBV7-9	TRBJ2-3	TRBD2	17	.	TGTGCCAGCAGTCGGGGGGGTCGGCAGGCAGCCCAAGATACGCAGTATTTT	CASSRGGRQAAQDTQYF
TRBV25-1	TRBJ1-3	.	14	few	TGTGCCAGCAGTCCAAGGACGGGGGGAAACACCATATATTTT	CASSPRTGGNTIYF
TRBV11-2	TRBJ2-3	.	15	.	TGTGCCAGCAGCCCCCCGGGGGTTAGCACAGATACGCAGTATTTT	CASSPPGVSTDTQYF
TRBV24-1	TRBJ2-1	.	15	once	TGTGCCACCAGTGATTTGCTTCAGCAGAGGATTGAGCAGTTCTTC	CATSDLLQQRIEQFF
TRBV3-1/TRBV3-2	TRBJ2-5	.	14	once	TGTGCCAGCAGCCAATTGGACGGGGGAGAGACCCAGTACTTC	CASSQLDGGETQYF
TRBV28	TRBJ1-6	.	18	.	TGTGCCAGCAGTTTATGGGGGGCCCGGAGCTCCTATAATTCACCCCTCCACTTT	CASSLWGARSSYNSPLHF
TRBV9	TRBJ2-1	TRBD2	15	.	TGTGCCAGCACCCCCGGGCTAGCGGTAAACAATGAGCAGTTCTTC	CASTPGLAVNNEQFF
TRBV30	TRBJ2-7	.	13	once	TGTGCCTGGAGTGTACAGTTGAGGGAAAGGCAGTACTTC	CAWSVQLRERQYF
TRBV28	TRBJ2-7	TRBD2	14	.	TGTGCCAGCAGTCCCGGGGGGGCCCCCTACGAGCAGTACTTC	CASSPGGAPYEQYF
TRBV19	TRBJ2-4	TRBD1	15	.	TGTGCCAGTACTTCCCGAGGGACAGGGGGGGACATTCAGTACTTC	CASTSRGTGGDIQYF
TRBV19	TRBJ1-4	.	16	.	TGTGCCAGTAGTATCTGGCAGGCCGCAACTAATGAAAAACTGTTTTTT	CASSIWQAATNEKLFF
TRBV7-2	TRBJ2-7	TRBD2	16	.	TGTGCCAGCAGCTTAGCGGGTAGCGGGTCCTCCTACGAGCAGTACTTC	CASSLAGSGSSYEQYF
TRBV30	TRBJ1-5	TRBD1	14	.	TGTGCCTGGACTCTGACAGGGGAGGATCAGCCCCAGCATTTT	CAWTLTGEDQPQHF
TRBV28	TRBJ1-2	.	14	once	TGTGCCATAGGGAGGGGAATAGCTAACTATGGCTACACCTTC	CAIGRGIANYGYTF
TRBV5-1	TRBJ2-7	TRBD2	15	.	TGCGCCAGCAGCCTGGGAGCGGGGAAGCTAAACGAGCAGTACTTC	CASSLGAGKLNEQYF
TRBV9	TRBJ2-5	.	14	.	TGTGCCAGCAGCGTAGCTGGGACAAAAGAGACCCAGTACTTC	CASSVAGTKETQYF
TRBV25-1	TRBJ2-5	.	13	.	TGTGCCAGCAGAGGACTCAGCGGTGAGACCCAGTACTTC	CASRGLSGETQYF
TRBV6-5	TRBJ2-7	.	14	few	TGTGCCAGCAGTTACCTAGATAAAACCTACGAGCAGTACTTC	CASSYLDKTYEQYF
TRBV5-1	TRBJ1-4	.	16	.	TGCGCCAGCAGCTCTGGGGTACAGGGTTCCAATGAAAAACTGTTTTTT	CASSSGVQGSNEKLFF
TRBV2	TRBJ1-1	.	13	.	TGTGCCAGCAGTGGTGGGCGTACAGATGAAGCTTTCTTT	CASSGGRTDEAFF
TRBV27	TRBJ1-1	.	15	.	TGTGCCAGCAGTTTACAGGGAATGGTGGGCACTGAAGCTTTCTTT	CASSLQGMVGTEAFF
TRBV7-9	TRBJ2-7	.	14	.	TGTGCCAGCAGCTTAGCAGGGGTAGCCTACGAGCAGTACTTC	CASSLAGVAYEQYF
TRBV7-2	TRBJ2-3	TRBD2	18	once	TGTGCCAGCAGCCTACAGGGACTAGCGGGGGGGCGCACAGATACGCAGTATTTT	CASSLQGLAGGRTDTQYF
TRBV12-3/TRBV12-4	TRBJ1-2	.	13	.	TGTGCCAGCAGGCGGGGGGGGGCGGGAGGCTACACCTTC	CASRRGGAGGYTF
TRBV5-1	TRBJ2-7	.	15	.	TGCGCCAGCAGCTTGCTGCCGCGGGACCCCCTCGAGCAGTACTTC	CASSLLPRDPLEQYF
TRBV27	TRBJ2-5	.	17	.	TGTGCCAGCAGTTTAAGGCCGGACACAAATCTCCAAGAGACCCAGTACTTC	CASSLRPDTNLQETQYF
TRBV28	TRBJ1-2	.	12	.	TGTGCCAGCAGTTTCAAGCCCTATGGCTACACCTTC	CASSFKPYGYTF
TRBV4-3	TRBJ1-5	.	16	.	TGCGCCAGCAGCCAAGATCGCAGGGTTAGCAATCAGCCCCAGCATTTT	CASSQDRRVSNQPQHF
TRBV3-1/TRBV3-2	TRBJ2-1	TRBD2	15	.	TGTGCCAGCAGCCAAGATCCGGGACTAGCCAATGAGCAGTTCTTC	CASSQDPGLANEQFF
TRBV23-1	TRBJ2-5	TRBD2	18	.	TGCGCCAGCAGTCAATGCCGCGGCGGCGGGGGTAGACAAGAGACCCAGTACTTC	CASSQCRGGGGRQETQYF
TRBV4-1	TRBJ2-3	TRBD2	21	.	TGCGCCAGCAGCCAATTAACAGCCGGGACTAGCGGGAGTTGGGGCACAGATACGCAGTATTTT	CASSQLTAGTSGSWGTDTQYF
TRBV30	TRBJ2-5	TRBD2	20	.	TGTGCCTGGACAACTCACCCTACTAGCGGGGGGGCCCTGCCCCAAGAGACCCAGTACTTC	CAWTTHPTSGGALPQETQYF
TRBV3-1/TRBV3-2	TRBJ2-1	TRBD2	16	.	TGTGCCAGCAGCCAAGTTCGGGGCGGGAGATACAATGAGCAGTTCTTC	CASSQVRGGRYNEQFF
TRBV5-5	TRBJ2-1	.	14	.	TGTGCCAGCATCGGGAGCCGGGTGGACAATGAGCAGTTCTTC	CASIGSRVDNEQFF
TRBV5-6	TRBJ1-6	.	14	.	TGTGCCAGCAGCTTGGAAAGAGCGGATTCACCCCTCCACTTT	CASSLERADSPLHF
TRBV2	TRBJ2-1	TRBD2	15	.	TGTGCCAGCAAGACTAGCGGGGGGGCCCTGGATGAGCAGTTCTTC	CASKTSGGALDEQFF
TRBV10-3	TRBJ2-5	TRBD1	14	.	TGTGCCATCAGGGGGGACAGGCGGGTGGAGACCCAGTACTTC	CAIRGDRRVETQYF
TRBV4-3	TRBJ1-1	.	13	.	TGCGCCAGCAGCCAAGACACAGGGACTGAAGCTTTCTTT	CASSQDTGTEAFF
TRBV7-6	TRBJ1-4	.	15	.	TGTGCCAGCAGCTCCGGGACACTCGATAATGAAAAACTGTTTTTT	CASSSGTLDNEKLFF
TRBV5-4	TRBJ1-4	TRBD1	16	.	TGTGCCAGCAGCTCTACAGGGGGAGGAACTAATGAAAAACTGTTTTTT	CASSSTGGGTNEKLFF
TRBV14	TRBJ1-6	.	18	.	TGTGCCAGCAGCCACATTTGGGGGGGAAGCTCCTATAATTCACCCCTCCACTTT	CASSHIWGGSSYNSPLHF
TRBV19	TRBJ2-3	TRBD2	17	.	TGTGCCAGTAGTACCACCGGGACTAGCAGCCGCACAGATACGCAGTATTTT	CASSTTGTSSRTDTQYF